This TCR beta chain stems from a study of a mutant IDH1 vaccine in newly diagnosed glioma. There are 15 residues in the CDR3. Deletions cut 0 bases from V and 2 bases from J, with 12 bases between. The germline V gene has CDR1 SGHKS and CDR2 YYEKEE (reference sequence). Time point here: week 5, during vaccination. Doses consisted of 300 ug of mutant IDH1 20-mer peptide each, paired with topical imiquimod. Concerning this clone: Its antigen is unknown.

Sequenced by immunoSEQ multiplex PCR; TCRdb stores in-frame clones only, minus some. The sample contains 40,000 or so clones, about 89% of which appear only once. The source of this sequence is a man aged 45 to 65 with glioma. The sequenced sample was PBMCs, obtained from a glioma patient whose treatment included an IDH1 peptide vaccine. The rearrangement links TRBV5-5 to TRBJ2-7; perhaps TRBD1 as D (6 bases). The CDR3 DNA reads TGTGCCAGCAGCTTGGGCGACAGGCCGACCTACGAGCAGTACTTC. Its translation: CASSLGDRPTYEQYF.